This T cell receptor beta chain derives from a study of graft-versus-host responses after intestinal transplantation. On the study more broadly: Recipients received multivisceral, liver-intestinal, or isolated intestinal transplants. Anti-thymocyte globulin served as induction for all recipients, who then took tacrolimus and steroids for about 3 years. Study-level results: In patients with graft-donor T cell macrochimerism, allograft graft-versus-host to host-versus-graft clonal ratios were high. Association was observed between peak circulating GvH clone levels and early post-transplant HvG declines.

Germline V gene data show CDR1 as SGDLS and CDR2 as YYNGEE. Trimming took 3 bases from V and 8 from J; bases not matched to a gene: 6. The CDR3 is 13 amino acids. Generated by immunoSEQ multiplex PCR, the TCRdb table keeps only in-frame clones and is missing some. The table shows approximately 90,000 clones, with about 85% occurring only once. With respect to this clone: Its antigen is unknown.

The chain joins TRBV9 to TRBJ1-2; 8 bases fit TRBD1. This sample comprised unstimulated CD4+ T cells sorted from spleen or lymph node cells, obtained before transplant. This TCR derives from a human donor who was the organ donor for an intestinal transplant. CDR3 sequence: CASSERQGFGYTF. The CDR3 DNA follows: TGTGCCAGCAGCGAACGACAGGGGTTCGGCTACACCTTC.